These T cell receptor beta chains were read from a single sample in a study of T cell clonotyping in hematopoietic cell transplantation. Repertoires were generated with immunoSEQ multiplex PCR, while TCRdb's copy carries only in-frame clones and drops some. This sample carries about 14,000 clones, 94% of them seen once, and the ten largest clones take over 3.5%. The sample was PBMCs, taken 30 days after allogeneic stem cell transplant. These receptors all come from a male patient over 55 who had an allogeneic stem cell transplant from an unrelated donor, so the T cells may come from the graft donor. Some clones in this sample may be carry-over from other donors' samples. The CDR3 runs from the conserved cysteine through the conserved F or W. The D gene is left open where the match is weak. Size is omitted from some rows. Given values are once, few, many or a class for expanded clones.

J	V	size	D	CDR3	DNA
TRBJ2-5	TRBV7-6	NA	TRBD2	CASSLAGLADQETQYF	TGTGCCAGCAGCTTAGCGGGACTAGCGGACCAAGAGACCCAGTACTTC
TRBJ2-3	TRBV4-1	NA	NA	CASSQLRGATDTQYF	TGCGCCAGCAGCCAACTCCGTGGGGCTACAGATACGCAGTATTTT
TRBJ1-4	TRBV6-5	once	NA	CASSRAGSGEKLFF	TGTGCCAGCAGCCGCGCAGGGTCGGGCGAAAAACTGTTTTTT
TRBJ2-3	TRBV9	NA	TRBD1	CASSPRTGESTDTQYF	TGTGCCAGCAGCCCAAGGACAGGGGAAAGCACAGATACGCAGTATTTT
TRBJ1-1	TRBV7-2	NA	TRBD1	CASSLVGRGQGAFEAFF	TGTGCCAGCAGCTTAGTTGGGCGGGGACAGGGGGCTTTTGAAGCTTTCTTT
TRBJ1-5	TRBV18	NA	TRBD1	CASSSGQGGQPQHF	TGTGCCAGCTCATCAGGACAGGGAGGCCAGCCCCAGCATTTT
TRBJ2-7	TRBV6-6	NA	NA	CASSSTLDIPHEQYF	TGTGCCAGCAGCTCCACGTTGGATATTCCACACGAGCAGTACTTC
TRBJ2-2	TRBV27	NA	TRBD2	CASSSPGLAGSTGELFF	TGTGCCAGCAGTTCGCCCGGACTAGCGGGGAGCACCGGGGAGCTGTTTTTT
TRBJ1-1	TRBV7-6	NA	NA	CASSPQVGTEAFF	TGTGCCAGCAGTCCTCAGGTTGGAACTGAAGCTTTCTTT
TRBJ1-2	TRBV4-3	NA	TRBD1	CASSQGAGTGVPNYGYTF	TGCGCCAGCAGCCAAGGGGCCGGGACAGGGGTCCCTAACTATGGCTACACCTTC
TRBJ2-7	TRBV6-1	NA	NA	CASSEFGSLSYEQYF	TGTGCCAGCAGTGAATTTGGCAGTCTTTCCTACGAGCAGTACTTC
TRBJ2-7	TRBV14	NA	NA	CASSQDVRHGLYEQYF	TGTGCCAGCAGCCAAGATGTTCGGCACGGTCTATACGAGCAGTACTTC
TRBJ1-2	TRBV11-2	NA	TRBD1	CASSRQGPSDPGYTF	TGTGCCAGCAGCCGACAGGGCCCCTCCGACCCTGGCTACACCTTC
TRBJ2-5	TRBV5-4	once	NA	CASSLAGIQETQYF	TGTGCCAGCAGCTTGGCGGGAATTCAGGAGACCCAGTACTTC
TRBJ1-1	TRBV7-8	NA	NA	CASSLERRLNTEAFF	TGTGCCAGCAGCTTAGAACGGAGATTGAACACTGAAGCTTTCTTT